The 12 T cell receptor beta chains below come from one sample, sequenced in a study of T cells in Graves' hyperthyroidism and ophthalmopathy (dated by TCRdb to the late 2010s). Preparation of the library involved multiplex PCR. Data came from an Illumina HiSeq 2000. The TCR beta CDR3 regions were amplified from RNA transcripts. A first-round RT-PCR of the TCR CDR3 used the HTBI primer set with the Qiagen OneStep RT-PCR kit. TCRdb trimmed the raw reads at Q25, called clones with MiXCR and kept productive beta chains. Records with the same CDR3 protein are collapsed into one entry carrying the most frequent genes and DNA. Across this sample there are 300,000 to 450,000 distinct CDR3 sequences, with approximately 15% seen only once. The ten largest clones represent approximately 10% of the sample. Source material: blood. These receptors originate from a woman aged 60-70 years with Graves' hyperthyroidism.

V usage is TRBV3-1 and J usage is TRBJ2-3; D unclear. This CDR3 has 15 residues. The germline CDR1 and CDR2 sequences are LGHDT and YNNKEL (reference sequence). Trimming removed 0 bases from V and 3 bases from J, with 10 bases in between. CDR3 bases: TGTGCCAGCAGCCAAGATCCGATAGGGACAGATACGCAGTATTTT. This gives the protein CASSQDPIGTDTQYF.

This clonotype showed up many times. This chain uses TRBV2 with TRBJ2-1; 9 bases line up with TRBD1. This CDR3 is built from 14 residues. The ends lost 1 base at V and 10 bases at J; junction bases unmatched: 5. The germline V gene encodes CDR1 SNHLY and CDR2 FYNNEI. The CDR3 nucleotides read TGTGCCAGCAGTGAAGGGACAGGGGTCCGCGAGCAGTTCTTC. This gives the protein CASSEGTGVREQFF. The variable domain in full, completed from reference TRBV2 and TRBJ2-1, reads EPEVTQTPSHQVTQMGQEVILRCVPISNHLYFYWYRQILGQKVEFLVSFYNNEISEKSEIFDDQFSVERPDGSNFTLKIRSTKLEDSAMYFCASSEGTGVREQFFGPGTRLTVL.

This clonotype was observed many times. The chain links TRBV4-1 to TRBJ2-5; D not certain. Germline assignment: CDR1 MGHRA and CDR2 YSYEKL. The CDR3 has 14 amino acids. Trimming removed 0 bases at V and 1 base at J, with 6 bases between. Here the CDR3 reads CASSQEGTQETQYF. The CDR3 nucleotides are TGCGCCAGCAGCCAAGAGGGAACCCAAGAGACCCAGTACTTC.

This clonotype was found many times. CDR3: CATSPRGYRGGNSGELFF. DNA for the CDR3: TGTGCCACCTCTCCGAGGGGGTACAGGGGAGGGAATTCCGGGGAGCTGTTTTTT. The rearrangement joins TRBV24-1 to TRBJ2-2; D possibly matches TRBD1 or TRBD2 (7 bases each). Deletions cut 9 bases from V and 6 bases from J, with 28 bases between. CDR1 is KGHDR, CDR2 SFDVKD, per germline. This CDR3 has 18 amino acids.

The CDR3 reads CASSQGQGISYNEQFF. The DNA for the CDR3 is TGTGCCAGCAGCCAGGGACAGGGGATATCCTACAATGAGCAGTTCTTC. The V gene is TRBV5-4, the J gene TRBJ2-1; 10 positions match TRBD1. V was pared by 4 bases and J by 1 base, with 5 bases of the junction left unmatched. CDR3 length equals 16 residues. From germline, CDR1 is SGHNT and CDR2 YYREEE (reference sequence).

The chain has TRBV18 and TRBJ2-2; perhaps TRBD1 as D (6 bases). V shed 0 bases and J shed 5 bases, with 10 bases lying between them. There are 15 residues in the CDR3. In germline, CDR1 is KGHSH, CDR2 LQKENI. The CDR3 spells CASSPPQGITGELFF. The CDR3 nucleotides read TGTGCCAGCTCACCACCCCAGGGGATAACCGGGGAGCTGTTTTTT.

This clonotype was seen many times. The chain couples TRBV9 to TRBJ1-1, with 8 bases fitting TRBD1. Looked up from germline, CDR1 is SGDLS and CDR2 is YYNGEE. CDR3 size: 15 residues. Trimming at V came to 5 bases and at J to 4 bases, leaving 10 bases not matched to a gene. Here the CDR3 reads CASREFSGTGTEAFF. CDR3 nucleotide sequence: TGTGCCAGCAGAGAATTCTCAGGGACAGGCACTGAAGCTTTCTTT.

Only a few counts were recorded for this clonotype. This chain uses TRBV2 with TRBJ2-5; D gene uncertain. V gave up 8 bases and J gave up 1 base, with 5 bases separating them. Germline CDR1 reads SNHLY; CDR2 reads FYNNEI. The CDR3 has 11 amino acids. The CDR3 sequence is CASGVQETQYF. The CDR3 bases are TGTGCCAGCGGGGTCCAAGAGACCCAGTACTTC. The complete variable domain, with remaining parts taken from reference TRBV2 and TRBJ2-5, reads EPEVTQTPSHQVTQMGQEVILRCVPISNHLYFYWYRQILGQKVEFLVSFYNNEISEKSEIFDDQFSVERPDGSNFTLKIRSTKLEDSAMYFCASGVQETQYFGPGTRLLVL.

This clonotype was found many times. V is TRBV11-3 and J is TRBJ1-4, with 9 bases lining up with TRBD1. J gave up 4 bases and V 2 bases, and 2 bases lay outside the gene matches. This CDR3 comprises 15 residues. Germline CDR1 SGHNT, CDR2 YENEEA. The CDR3 DNA sequence: TGTGCCAGCAGCTTACCGGGACAGGGTAATGAAAAACTGTTTTTT. Translation: CASSLPGQGNEKLFF.

This clonotype has just a few counts. V gene TRBV20-1 combines with J gene TRBJ2-7; 8 bases fit TRBD2. This CDR3 spans 15 amino acids. V lost 3 bases to trimming and J lost 2 bases; unmatched junction nucleotides: 9. CDR1 and CDR2 (germline): DFQATT, SNEGSKA (reference sequence). CDR3 loop: CSASTTGLVPYEQYF. The CDR3, as DNA: TGCAGTGCTAGTACCACGGGACTAGTCCCCTACGAGCAGTACTTC.

V and J are TRBV18 and TRBJ1-5, with 9 nucleotides matching TRBD1. With V trimmed by 5 bases and J by 6 bases, 8 bases remained unmatched. Germline CDR1 reads KGHSH; CDR2 reads LQKENI. The CDR3 extends over 15 amino acids. CDR3 sequence reads: CASSAGTGSGQPQHF. Written as DNA, the CDR3 is TGTGCCAGCTCAGCGGGGACAGGGTCAGGTCAGCCCCAGCATTTT.

This clonotype came up many times. The V gene is TRBV28, the J gene TRBJ2-7, with D tentatively TRBD1 (5 bases). This CDR3 has 13 amino acids. The germline CDR1 and CDR2 sequences are MDHEN and SYDVKM. V lost 6 bases to trimming and J lost 2 bases, with 11 bases between them. The CDR3 sequence: CASRSGMTYEQYF. For the CDR3, the DNA is TGTGCCAGCAGGTCAGGGATGACCTACGAGCAGTACTTC.